The clone carrying this TCR beta chain came up once. This entry comes from a study of blood T cell repertoires in COVID-19. Overall study context: Sites across the United States, Italy and Spain contributed samples from acute and convalescent COVID-19. In each case, the material was cDNA or gDNA derived from T cells, B-cell-depleted T cells, or PBMCs.

The authors' processing: Reference gene primer amplification gave nucleated cell count estimates. The assay was immunoSEQ multiplex PCR, and TCRdb's table has in-frame clones only and misses some. V, J and clone size derive from that table, while D and trimming were established from the DNA sequence. The repertoire consists of 200,000 to 250,000 clones, with 70% to 90% occurring once and the leading ten covering 9.5% to 15%. This CDR3 contains 13 residues. Germline V CDR1 and CDR2: SQVTM, ANQGSEA. Trimming stripped 3 bases from V and 0 bases from J, with 8 bases between. The sequence derives from a woman under 30 who had recovered from COVID-19. This chain uses TRBV29-1 with TRBJ1-2, with D maybe TRBD1 (5 bases). Sample: peripheral blood. Here the CDR3 DNA reads TGCAGCGTTGACGACAGATCTAACTATGGCTACACCTTC. The encoded protein is CSVDDRSNYGYTF.